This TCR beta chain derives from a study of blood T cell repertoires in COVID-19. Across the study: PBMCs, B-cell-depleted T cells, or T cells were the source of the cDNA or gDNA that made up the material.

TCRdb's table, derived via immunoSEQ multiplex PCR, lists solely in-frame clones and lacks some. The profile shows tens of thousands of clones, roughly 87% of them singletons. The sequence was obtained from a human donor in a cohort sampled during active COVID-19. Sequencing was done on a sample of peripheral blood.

In DNA form, the CDR3 reads TGTGCCAGCAGCGCACGCGGGGGGTCCACGAACACCGGGGAGCTGTTTTTT. Translating gives CASSARGGSTNTGELFF. This chain connects TRBV5-8 to TRBJ2-2, with 8 nucleotides matching TRBD2. J was trimmed by 0 bases and V by 4 bases; bases with no gene match: 8. This CDR3 is built from 17 residues. The V gene's germline CDR1 is SGHTS and CDR2 YDEGEE.